This T cell receptor (beta chain) was recorded in a study of beta chain features in type 1 diabetes. Study observations and caveats: Lower insertion and higher deletion counts appeared at VDJ junctions in type 1 diabetes patients. Patients' naive, central memory and regulatory TCRB repertoires appeared more alike than those of healthy donors. Shortening of TCRB CDR3s, moderate but significant, appeared in all four CD4+ subsets of Type 1 diabetes patients.

The whole isolated RNA underwent reverse transcription, so sequencing captured expressed TCRB transcripts. The assay was immunoSEQ multiplex PCR, and TCRdb's table has in-frame clones only and misses some. The repertoire holds approximately 120,000 clones, around 15% seen once, with approximately 2.5% in the top ten. The collection from each donor was one heparinised blood draw averaging approximately 110 mL. CDR3 length: 14 residues. V was clipped by 4 bases and J by 0 bases, with 13 bases between them. Germline values: CDR1 SQVTM, CDR2 ANQGSEA. In its sample, this clone was seen a few times. The antigen is not known.

V gene TRBV29-1 combines with J gene TRBJ2-7; the D gene is possibly TRBD2 (6 bases). This TCR came from a man younger than 35 with type 1 diabetes. Sequencing was carried out using central memory CD4+ T cells from blood. CDR3 nucleotides: TGCAGCGTTGGAGCAGAACTAGCCTCCTACGAGCAGTACTTC. The encoded protein is CSVGAELASYEQYF.